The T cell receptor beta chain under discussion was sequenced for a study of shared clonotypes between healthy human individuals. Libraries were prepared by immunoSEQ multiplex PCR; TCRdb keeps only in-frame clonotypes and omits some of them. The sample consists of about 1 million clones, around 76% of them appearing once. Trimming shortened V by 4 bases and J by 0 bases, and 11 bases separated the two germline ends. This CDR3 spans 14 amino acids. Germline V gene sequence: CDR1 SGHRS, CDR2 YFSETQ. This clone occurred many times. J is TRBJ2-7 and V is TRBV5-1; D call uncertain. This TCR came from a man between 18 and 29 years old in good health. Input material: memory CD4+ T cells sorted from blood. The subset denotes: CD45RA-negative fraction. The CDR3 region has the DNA TGCGCCAGCAGCCCCGACACTTACTCCTACGAGCAGTACTTC. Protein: CASSPDTYSYEQYF.